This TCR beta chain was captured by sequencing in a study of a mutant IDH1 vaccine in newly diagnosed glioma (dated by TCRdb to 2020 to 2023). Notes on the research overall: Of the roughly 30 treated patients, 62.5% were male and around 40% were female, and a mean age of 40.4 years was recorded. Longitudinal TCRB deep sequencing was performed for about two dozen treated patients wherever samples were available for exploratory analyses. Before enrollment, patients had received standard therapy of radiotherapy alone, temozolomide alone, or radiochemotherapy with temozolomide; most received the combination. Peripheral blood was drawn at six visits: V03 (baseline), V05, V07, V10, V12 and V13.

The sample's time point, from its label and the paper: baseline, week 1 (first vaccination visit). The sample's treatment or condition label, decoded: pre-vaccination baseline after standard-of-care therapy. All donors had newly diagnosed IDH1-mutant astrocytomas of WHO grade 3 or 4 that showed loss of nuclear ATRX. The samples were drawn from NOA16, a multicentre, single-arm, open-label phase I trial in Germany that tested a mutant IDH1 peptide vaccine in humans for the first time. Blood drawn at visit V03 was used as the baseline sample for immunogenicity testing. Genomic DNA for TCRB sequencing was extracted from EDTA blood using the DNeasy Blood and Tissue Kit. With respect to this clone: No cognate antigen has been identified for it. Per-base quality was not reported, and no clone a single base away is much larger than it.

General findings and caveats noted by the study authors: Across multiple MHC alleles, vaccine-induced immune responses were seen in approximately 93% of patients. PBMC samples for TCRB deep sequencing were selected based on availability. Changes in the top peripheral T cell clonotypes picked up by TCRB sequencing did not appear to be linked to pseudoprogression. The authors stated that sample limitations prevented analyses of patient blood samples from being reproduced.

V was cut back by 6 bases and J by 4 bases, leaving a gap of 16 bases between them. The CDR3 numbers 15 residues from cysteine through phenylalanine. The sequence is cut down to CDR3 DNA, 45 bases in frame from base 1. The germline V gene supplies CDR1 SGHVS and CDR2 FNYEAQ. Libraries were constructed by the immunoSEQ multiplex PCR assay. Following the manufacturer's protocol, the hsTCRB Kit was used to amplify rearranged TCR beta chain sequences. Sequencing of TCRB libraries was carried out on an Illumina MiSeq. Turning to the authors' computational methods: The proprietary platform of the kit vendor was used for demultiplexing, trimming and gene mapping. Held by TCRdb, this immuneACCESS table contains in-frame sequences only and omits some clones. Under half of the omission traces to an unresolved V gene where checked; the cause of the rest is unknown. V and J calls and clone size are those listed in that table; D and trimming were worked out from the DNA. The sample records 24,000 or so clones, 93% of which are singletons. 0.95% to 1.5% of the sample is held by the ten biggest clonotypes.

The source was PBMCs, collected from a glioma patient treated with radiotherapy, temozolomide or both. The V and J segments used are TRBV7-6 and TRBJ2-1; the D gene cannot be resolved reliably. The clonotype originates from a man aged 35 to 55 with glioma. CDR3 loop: CASSPMGSTYNEQFF. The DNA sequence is TGTGCCAGCAGTCCGATGGGGTCTACATACAATGAGCAGTTCTTC.